This T cell receptor (beta chain) was captured by sequencing in a study of cytomegalovirus exposure and HLA in healthy donors. Study-wide results and limits: The authors later found TCR association rates varying by HLA locus, with DRB1 most and HLA-C fewest.

Germline V CDR1 and CDR2: MDHEN, SYDVKM. This CDR3 is 15 amino acids long. The germline V and J ends were trimmed by 4 bases and 2 bases, with 13 bases remaining between them. With 60 Vbeta and 13 Jbeta primers, the PCR was carried out. Assay: immunoSEQ multiplex PCR; the TCRdb copy retains only in-frame clones and omits some. Of some 90,000 clones listed, 81% are singletons. To note about this clone: The antigen is undetermined.

The TCR originated in a woman aged 70-85 years in good health and CMV-seropositive. V gene TRBV28 combines with J gene TRBJ2-3, with a possible D match to TRBD1 (6 bases). Source material: PBMCs. CDR3 sequence (DNA): TGTGCCAGCAGTTCCGGGACATACACCACAGATACGCAGTATTTT. Amino acid sequence: CASSSGTYTTDTQYF.